This T cell receptor beta chain was profiled in a study of blood T cell repertoires in COVID-19. TCRdb's copy holds only in-frame clones and misses some; the assay was immunoSEQ multiplex PCR. Of about 220,000 clones listed, approximately 90% were seen once; the top ten hold 9.5% to 13%. The CDR3 extends over 14 amino acids. The germline gives CDR1 SGDLS, CDR2 YYNGEE. V was clipped by 4 bases and J by 4 bases, with 13 bases between them. The chain carries TRBV9 and TRBJ2-3; tentative D call: TRBD2 (6 bases). The specimen sequenced was peripheral blood. The clonotype was recovered from a woman aged 45-59 years with COVID-19, enrolled during active disease. CDR3 in amino acids: CASSFRDWADTQYF. In DNA form, the CDR3 reads TGTGCCAGCAGCTTCCGGGACTGGGCAGATACGCAGTATTTT.